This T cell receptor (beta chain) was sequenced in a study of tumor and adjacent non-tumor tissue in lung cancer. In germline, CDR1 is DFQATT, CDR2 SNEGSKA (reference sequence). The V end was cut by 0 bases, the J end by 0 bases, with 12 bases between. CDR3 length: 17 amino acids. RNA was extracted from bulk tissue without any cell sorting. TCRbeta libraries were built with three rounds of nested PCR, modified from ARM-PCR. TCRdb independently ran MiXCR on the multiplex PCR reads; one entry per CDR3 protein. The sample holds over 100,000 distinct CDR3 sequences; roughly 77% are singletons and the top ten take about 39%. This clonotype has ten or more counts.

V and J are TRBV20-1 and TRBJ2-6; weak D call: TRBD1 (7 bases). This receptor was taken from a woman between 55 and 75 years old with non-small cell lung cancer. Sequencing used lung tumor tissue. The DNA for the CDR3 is TGCAGTGCTAGAGATAACAGGGGACTCTCTGGGGCCAACGTCCTGACTTTC. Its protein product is CSARDNRGLSGANVLTF.